Presented here are 23 T cell receptor beta chains from one specimen sequenced in a study of PD-1 blockade in classical Hodgkin lymphoma (dated by TCRdb to about 2020). Libraries were built with the immunoSEQ multiplex PCR assay. Sourced from immuneACCESS, this table was stored by TCRdb with only in-frame sequences that have V and J called. A share of the clones is absent; for the studies checked, an unresolved V gene accounts for under half, and the remainder has no known explanation. The sample has roughly 64,000 clones on record, roughly 92% of them singletons. The top ten clonotypes cover 6.5% to 9.5% of the sample. Interpreted using the paper, the time point label stands for: cycle 4 day 1 (C4D1), after five to seven weeks of nivolumab. Relapse after autologous stem cell transplantation had occurred in all trial patients, and cohorts A, B and C were distinguished by prior brentuximab vedotin exposure.

Sample: peripheral blood mononuclear cells (PBMCs), taken before the fourth cycle of nivolumab. Every receptor here comes from a human donor with classical Hodgkin lymphoma.

This chain uses TRBV7-2 with TRBJ2-1; 9 bases map to TRBD1. After removal of 5 bases from V and 8 bases from J, the junction contained 10 bases not matched to a gene. The CDR3 is 15 amino acids. Germline CDR1 reads SGHTA; CDR2 reads FQGNSA. The CDR3 here is CASSHRDRDVDEQFF. The CDR3 DNA is TGTGCCAGCAGCCACCGGGACAGGGACGTCGATGAGCAGTTCTTC.

This chain joins TRBV13 and TRBJ1-3, with TRBD1 identical over 8 bases. J gave up 0 bases and V 3 bases, and 7 bases lay outside the gene matches. The CDR3 length is 17 residues. Germline CDR1 PRHDT, CDR2 FYEKMQ (reference sequence). The CDR3 DNA reads TGTGCCAGCAGCTTTTCCCCAGGGGGCAACTCTGGAAACACCATATATTTT. Its protein product is CASSFSPGGNSGNTIYF.

The chain couples TRBV4-1 to TRBJ2-7, with TRBD2 identical over 10 bases. Germline loops: CDR1 MGHRA, CDR2 YSYEKL. This CDR3 is 15 amino acids long. V shed 0 bases and J 5 bases; nucleotides not matched to a gene: 4. CDR3 loop: CASSQDRLAGDEQYF. The CDR3 DNA reads TGCGCCAGCAGCCAAGATCGGCTAGCGGGAGACGAGCAGTACTTC.

The chain couples TRBV27 to TRBJ2-7; no definite D call. Germline V gene lookup returns CDR1 MNHEY and CDR2 SMNVEV (reference sequence). Trimming shortened V by 6 bases and J by 0 bases, and 15 bases separated the two germline ends. The CDR3 length is 15 residues. As DNA, the CDR3 is TGTGCCAGCAGACCCGGCAGCAAAAGCTCCTACGAGCAGTACTTC. Translating gives CASRPGSKSSYEQYF.

CDR3 coding DNA: TGTGCCAGCAGTCCGGACAGGGAGAATCAGCCCCAGCATTTT. Its translation is CASSPDRENQPQHF. V and J are TRBV28 and TRBJ1-5; the match to TRBD1 covers 8 bases. This CDR3 region has 14 residues. CDR1 MDHEN and CDR2 SYDVKM come from the germline V gene. Trimming at V came to 5 bases and at J to 4 bases, leaving 4 bases not matched to a gene. The full variable domain, in which reference TRBV28 and TRBJ1-5 provide the parts outside the CDR3, is DVKVTQSSRYLVKRTGEKVFLECVQDMDHENMFWYRQDPGLGLRLIYFSYDVKMKEKGDIPEGYSVSREKKERFSLILESASTNQTSMYLCASSPDRENQPQHFGDGTRLSIL.

The J gene is TRBJ1-6, the V gene TRBV28; 9 bases fit TRBD1. CDR1 is MDHEN, CDR2 SYDVKM, per germline. The CDR3 sequence is 15 residues long. Trimming took 5 bases from V and 10 from J; bases not matched to a gene: 9. CDR3 coding DNA: TGTGCCAGCAGTCCGTCCGGGACAGGGAGGTCACCCCTCCACTTT. This encodes CASSPSGTGRSPLHF.

This clone has a handful of counts. Other DNA sequences from this sample encode an identical CDR3 as well. The J gene is TRBJ2-5, the V gene TRBV4-1; the D gene is possibly TRBD2 (5 bases). Germline CDR1 reads MGHRA; CDR2 reads YSYEKL. The CDR3 covers 14 residues. Trimming stripped 4 bases from V and 2 bases from J, with 11 bases between. DNA for the CDR3: TGCGCCAGCAGCCCCCGAGGGTCTCAAGAGACCCAGTACTTC. Translation: CASSPRGSQETQYF.

CDR3 amino acids: CASSLRVGETEAFF. In nucleotides, the CDR3 is TGTGCCAGCAGCTTGCGGGTTGGGGAGACTGAAGCTTTCTTT. This chain uses TRBV5-6 with TRBJ1-1, with D unclear. This CDR3 contains 14 residues. Germline V lookup: CDR1 SGHDT, CDR2 YYEEEE. Trimming left V 1 base short and J 5 bases short, with 12 bases between.

This sequence joins TRBV27 and TRBJ2-7; 7 bases are shared with TRBD1. The CDR3 spans 16 residues. The ends lost 0 bases at V and 4 bases at J; junction bases unmatched: 9. CDR1 is MNHEY and CDR2 is SMNVEV in the germline V gene (reference sequence). In nucleotides, the CDR3 is TGTGCCAGCAGTTTATCTGCGACAGGGTGGCCTTACGAGCAGTACTTC. This encodes CASSLSATGWPYEQYF.

This chain links TRBV18 with TRBJ2-1, with D perhaps TRBD2 (6 bases). V lost 3 bases to trimming and J lost 4 bases, with 10 bases between them. The V gene's germline CDR1 is KGHSH and CDR2 LQKENI. The length of the CDR3 is 14 residues. For the CDR3, the DNA is TGTGCCAGCTCACCGCGGGACCGGTACAATGAGCAGTTCTTC. The encoded protein is CASSPRDRYNEQFF.

The J gene is TRBJ2-3, the V gene TRBV7-9; D perhaps matches TRBD1 (6 bases). The CDR3 loop spans 15 amino acids. V shed 3 bases and J shed 1 base, with 11 bases lying between them. Germline assignment: CDR1 SEHNR and CDR2 FQNEAQ (reference sequence). CDR3 sequence reads: CASSFTGSGTDTQYF. The CDR3 DNA follows: TGTGCCAGCAGCTTCACAGGGTCGGGCACAGATACGCAGTATTTT. Looking up the rest from reference TRBV7-9 and TRBJ2-3 gives the full variable domain: DTGVSQNPRHKITKRGQNVTFRCDPISEHNRLYWYRQTLGQGPEFLTYFQNEAQLEKSRLLSDRFSAERPKGSFSTLEIQRTEQGDSAMYLCASSFTGSGTDTQYFGPGTRLTVL.

The chain recombines TRBV28 with TRBJ2-7; 7 nucleotides align to TRBD1. CDR3 length: 15 residues. Germline loops: CDR1 MDHEN, CDR2 SYDVKM. V was pared by 5 bases and J by 3 bases, with 10 bases of the junction left unmatched. CDR3 sequence reads: CASSQAGTASYEQYF. CDR3 in DNA: TGTGCCAGCAGTCAAGCCGGGACAGCAAGCTACGAGCAGTACTTC.

The chain combines TRBV11-2 with TRBJ2-3, with D perhaps TRBD1 or TRBD2 (5 bases each). The V end was cut by 0 bases, the J end by 4 bases, with 8 bases between. Germline values: CDR1 SGHAT, CDR2 FQNNGV. The CDR3 has 14 amino acids. The CDR3 sequence: CASSLDLGADTQYF. DNA for the CDR3: TGTGCCAGCAGCTTAGATCTGGGGGCAGATACGCAGTATTTT.

The chain recombines TRBV9 with TRBJ1-1, with D possibly TRBD1 on 5 matching bases. V lost 3 bases and J 5 bases, leaving 14 bases between the germline ends. This CDR3 spans 14 amino acids. The germline V gene encodes CDR1 SGDLS and CDR2 YYNGEE. CDR3 residues: CASSEDGGGTEAFF. In DNA, the CDR3 is TGTGCCAGCAGCGAGGACGGGGGTGGAACTGAAGCTTTCTTT. Variable domain in full (rest from reference TRBV9 and TRBJ1-1): DSGVTQTPKHLITATGQRVTLRCSPRSGDLSVYWYQQSLDQGLQFLIQYYNGEERAKGNILERFSAQQFPDLHSELNLSSLELGDSALYFCASSEDGGGTEAFFGQGTRLTVV.

The rearrangement uses TRBV6-6 and TRBJ1-6; TRBD1 matches 11 bases. The CDR3 length is 14 residues. V shed 6 bases, J shed 7 bases, and the junction held 2 bases outside the gene matches. Looked up from germline, CDR1 is MNHNY and CDR2 is SVGAGI (reference sequence). CDR3 sequence: CASSGQGANSPLHF. The CDR3 nucleotides read TGTGCCAGCAGCGGACAGGGGGCCAATTCACCCCTCCACTTT.

This rearrangement joins TRBV28 to TRBJ2-7; 7 positions agree with TRBD1. The CDR3 is 15 residues long. Germline trimming cut 6 bases from V and 0 bases from J; bases unmatched to any gene: 8. Germline V gene sequence: CDR1 MDHEN, CDR2 SYDVKM. The CDR3 loop reads CASSRTRGSSYEQYF. The CDR3 DNA is TGTGCCAGCAGCCGAACCAGGGGGAGCTCCTACGAGCAGTACTTC. Looking up the rest from reference TRBV28 and TRBJ2-7 gives the full variable domain: DVKVTQSSRYLVKRTGEKVFLECVQDMDHENMFWYRQDPGLGLRLIYFSYDVKMKEKGDIPEGYSVSREKKERFSLILESASTNQTSMYLCASSRTRGSSYEQYFGPGTRLTVT.

The chain recombines TRBV28 with TRBJ2-3; possibly TRBD2 for D (6 bases). CDR3 length equals 14 residues. V gave up 4 bases and J gave up 1 base, with 9 bases separating them. The germline V gene has CDR1 MDHEN and CDR2 SYDVKM. CDR3 sequence reads: CASSWEVRTDTQYF. CDR3 nucleotide sequence: TGTGCCAGCAGTTGGGAGGTCCGCACAGATACGCAGTATTTT.

The CDR3 loop is CASSILGPGQKPNTQYF. The CDR3 DNA follows: TGTGCCAGCAGCATCTTAGGGCCGGGACAGAAACCTAATACGCAGTATTTT. The chain joins TRBV7-9 to TRBJ2-3; TRBD1 matches 7 bases. CDR3 length equals 17 residues. The V and J ends lost 5 bases and 7 bases, in that order; junction bases with no gene match: 18. CDR1 and CDR2 from the germline V gene are SEHNR and FQNEAQ (reference sequence).

Only one count was recorded for this clone. The chain recombines TRBV27 with TRBJ2-3; D may be TRBD2 (5 bases). Germline loops: CDR1 MNHEY, CDR2 SMNVEV (reference sequence). The CDR3 has 15 residues. V was pared by 3 bases and J by 1 base, with 11 bases between. CDR3: CASSLVAIRTDTQYF. The CDR3 DNA reads as TGTGCCAGCAGTTTGGTAGCGATTCGCACAGATACGCAGTATTTT.

The V gene is TRBV25-1, the J gene TRBJ1-2, with TRBD1 matching 9 bases. The CDR3 runs 13 residues. CDR1 MGHDK and CDR2 SYGVNS come from the germline V gene. With 6 bases clipped from V and 8 bases from J, the junction kept 7 bases outside the gene matches. The CDR3 spells CASRETGGSGYTF. The CDR3 nucleotides are TGTGCCAGCAGGGAGACAGGGGGGAGCGGCTACACCTTC.

This sequence joins TRBV10-3 and TRBJ2-3; TRBD2 matches at 11 bases. This CDR3 has 14 amino acids. Germline-derived CDR1 and CDR2 are ENHRY and SYGVKD. Trimming took 8 bases from V and 2 from J; bases not matched to a gene: 3. This chain's CDR3 is CAIASGGSTDTQYF. CDR3 bases: TGTGCCATCGCTAGCGGGGGGTCCACAGATACGCAGTATTTT.

This chain connects TRBV10-2 to TRBJ2-7; D unclear. Germline V gives CDR1 WSHSY, CDR2 SAAADI. This CDR3 has 11 residues. V shed 5 bases and J shed 2 bases, with 4 bases lying between them. CDR3 bases: TGCGCCAGCAGTTACCCCTACGAGCAGTACTTC. Its protein product is CASSYPYEQYF.

The chain is built from TRBV6-5 and TRBJ1-1, with D tentatively TRBD1 (5 bases). The V and J ends lost 8 bases and 6 bases respectively, with 16 bases between them. Germline values: CDR1 MNHEY, CDR2 SVGAGI. The CDR3 loop spans 13 amino acids. In DNA form, the CDR3 reads TGTGCCAGCCGCCCCAGGGAGCGGTCTGAAGCTTTCTTT. Its protein is CASRPRERSEAFF.